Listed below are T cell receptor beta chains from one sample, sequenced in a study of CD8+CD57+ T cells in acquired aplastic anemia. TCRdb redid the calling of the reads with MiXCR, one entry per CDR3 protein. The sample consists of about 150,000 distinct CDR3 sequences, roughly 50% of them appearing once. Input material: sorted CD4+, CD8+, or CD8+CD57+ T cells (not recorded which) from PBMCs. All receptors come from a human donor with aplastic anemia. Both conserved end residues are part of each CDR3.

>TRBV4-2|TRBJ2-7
CASSLMTGGWEQYF
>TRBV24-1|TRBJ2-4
CAASDRVDEQSF
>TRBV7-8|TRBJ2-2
CASSFRDRDTGELFF
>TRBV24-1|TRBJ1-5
CATSEVEHQPQHF
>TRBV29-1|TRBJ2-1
CGGAWYNEQFF
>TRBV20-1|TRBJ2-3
CSARESDTQYF
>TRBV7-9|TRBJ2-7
CASSLAQGYEQYF
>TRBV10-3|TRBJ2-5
CAISALETGSQETQYF
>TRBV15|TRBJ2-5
CATSRGQIETQYF
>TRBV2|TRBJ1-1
CASSEGRVTEAFF
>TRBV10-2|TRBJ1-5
CASSDGLNQPQHF
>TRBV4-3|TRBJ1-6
CASSQTSAGDSPLHF
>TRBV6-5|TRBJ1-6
CASSYSNRDDSPLHF
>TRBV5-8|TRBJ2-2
CASSQGRGAPGELFF
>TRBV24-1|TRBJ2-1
CATSDSGYNEQFF
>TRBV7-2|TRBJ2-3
CASSPRANEQYF
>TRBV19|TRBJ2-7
CASSIGGASSEQYF